These T cell receptor beta chains were read from a single sample in a study of blood T cell repertoires in COVID-19. This table comes from immunoSEQ multiplex PCR, and its TCRdb copy is limited to in-frame clones, with some not included. The sample lists more than 85,000 clones, about 90% occurring once. The sequencing sample was made of peripheral blood. The receptors stem from a human donor with COVID-19, enrolled during active disease. The donor label of this sample is uncertain. Each CDR3 is given with its conserved first and last residue. The D gene is left open where the match is weak. Rows give clone size only sometimes, using once, few, many, or a class for an expanded clone.

size	V	J	D	DNA	CDR3
NA	TRBV3-1/TRBV3-2	TRBJ2-5	TRBD2	TGTGCCAGCAGCCTCTACGGACTAGACGAAGAGACCCAGTACTTC	CASSLYGLDEETQYF
NA	TRBV11-2	TRBJ2-5	TRBD1	TGTGCCAGCAGCTTAGGGTCTCACAGGGGCGGAGAGACCCAGTACTTC	CASSLGSHRGGETQYF
NA	TRBV27	TRBJ1-2	NA	TGTGCCAGCAGTCCTGCCTTGGAGAGCTATGGCTACACCTTC	CASSPALESYGYTF
NA	TRBV5-1	TRBJ2-6	NA	TGCGCCAGCAGCTCGGAGGGGTCTGGGGCCAACGTCCTGACTTTC	CASSSEGSGANVLTF
NA	TRBV19	TRBJ1-1	NA	TGTGCCAGTAGTATCGGGCAGGGTGGTGAAGCTTTCTTT	CASSIGQGGEAFF
NA	TRBV29-1	TRBJ2-7	NA	TGCAGCGTTGCTGGGCCCCGTGGCGAGCAGTACTTC	CSVAGPRGEQYF
NA	TRBV18	TRBJ1-4	NA	TGTGCCAGCTCACCACCCCCATCTAATGAAAAACTGTTTTTT	CASSPPPSNEKLFF
NA	TRBV25-1	TRBJ1-5	TRBD1	TGTGCCAGCAGTGAATCTTGGGGACAGGATGGCAATCAGCCCCAGCATTTT	CASSESWGQDGNQPQHF
NA	TRBV5-1	TRBJ2-3	NA	TGCGCCAGCAGCTTAGGACAGTCAGAAGATACGCAGTATTTT	CASSLGQSEDTQYF
NA	TRBV7-3	TRBJ1-1	NA	TGTGCCAGCAGCCGTAGCGAAAAACAGAACACTGAAGCTTTCTTT	CASSRSEKQNTEAFF
NA	TRBV10-3	TRBJ1-2	TRBD1	TGTGCCATCAGTGAAAGTGTACAGGGGAATGGCTACACCTTC	CAISESVQGNGYTF
NA	TRBV19	TRBJ1-3	NA	TGTGCCAGTAGCAGGGTCTCTGGAAACACCATATATTTT	CASSRVSGNTIYF
NA	TRBV9	TRBJ1-2	NA	TGTGCCAGCAGCGTACGACGGGACAACCTTAACTATGGCTACACCTTC	CASSVRRDNLNYGYTF
NA	TRBV6-5	TRBJ1-2	TRBD1	TGTGCCAGCAGACTACAGGGGGACTATGGCTACACCTTC	CASRLQGDYGYTF
NA	TRBV12-3/TRBV12-4	TRBJ2-3	NA	TGTGCCAGCACCCCCGGGGTACATACGCAGTATTTT	CASTPGVHTQYF
NA	TRBV7-9	TRBJ1-1	NA	TGTGCCAGCAGCTTACCTGGCCAGGGCTCCATGAACACTGAAGCTTTCTTT	CASSLPGQGSMNTEAFF
NA	TRBV11-3	TRBJ2-3	TRBD2	TGTGCCAGCAGCCCACGACTAGCGGGGAGCACAGATACGCAGTATTTT	CASSPRLAGSTDTQYF
NA	TRBV6-5	TRBJ2-2	NA	TGTGCCAGCAGGCCACAGGGATCGGACACCGGGGAGCTGTTTTTT	CASRPQGSDTGELFF
NA	TRBV9	TRBJ1-1	NA	TGTGCCAGCAGCGTATCGGCGGCGGCCCCGGGTGAAGCTTTCTTT	CASSVSAAAPGEAFF
once	TRBV2	TRBJ1-3	TRBD1	TGTGCCAGCAGTGGATACGACAGGGCCCCCAGAATTTCCTCTGGAAACACCATATATTTT	CASSGYDRAPRISSGNTIYF
once	TRBV7-9	TRBJ2-2	NA	TGTGCCAGTAAACCAGGGGCAAACACCGGGGAGCTGTTTTTT	CASKPGANTGELFF
once	TRBV5-1	TRBJ2-5	NA	TGCGCCAGCAGCAGAATAGGGGCGGGGGAGACCCAGTACTTC	CASSRIGAGETQYF
NA	TRBV11-2	TRBJ2-1	TRBD2	TGTGCCAGCAGCCCCCGTCTAGCGGAATACAATGAGCAGTTCTTC	CASSPRLAEYNEQFF
NA	TRBV5-6	TRBJ2-5	TRBD1	TGTGCCAGCAGCTCCAGGGGGCGCGAAGAGACCCAGTACTTC	CASSSRGREETQYF